What follows are 15 T cell receptor beta chains derived from one specimen sequenced in a study of tumour-infiltrating T cells in Burkitt lymphoma. Profiling relied on immunoSEQ multiplex PCR, and the TCRdb table lists in-frame clones only, not all of them. Among tens of thousands of clones listed, 31% were seen once. Sequencing input: tumor tissue. The receptors were gathered from a human donor with Burkitt lymphoma.

The genes are TRBV5-1 and TRBJ2-1; D gene unclear. V lost 4 bases and J lost 7, with 12 bases in between. The CDR3 has 13 residues. CDR1 and CDR2 (germline): SGHRS, YFSETQ. CDR3 region: CASSLGWQNEQFF. In nucleotides, the CDR3 is TGCGCCAGCAGCCTGGGATGGCAGAATGAGCAGTTCTTC. The variable domain in full, with the rest retrieved from reference TRBV5-1 and TRBJ2-1, is KAGVTQTPRYLIKTRGQQVTLSCSPISGHRSVSWYQQTPGQGLQFLFEYFSETQRNKGNFPGRFSGRQFSNSRSEMNVSTLELGDSALYLCASSLGWQNEQFFGPGTRLTVL.

The chain combines TRBV4-2 with TRBJ2-7, with D possibly TRBD1 on 5 matching bases. The V end was cut by 0 bases, the J end by 0 bases, with 18 bases between. This CDR3 region has 18 residues. Germline V gives CDR1 LGHNA, CDR2 YNFKEQ. The CDR3 bases are TGTGCCAGCAGCCAAGAGTACGGTAACACTGGGGCCTCCTACGAGCAGTACTTC. Protein sequence: CASSQEYGNTGASYEQYF.

V is TRBV18 and J is TRBJ1-1; no clear D gene. The ends were cut back, 3 bases at V and 0 bases at J, with 11 bases in the middle. The germline gives CDR1 KGHSH, CDR2 LQKENI. This CDR3 is built from 15 residues. The CDR3 DNA reads TGTGCCAGCTCACCTATGAATTCACTGAACACTGAAGCTTTCTTT. Amino acid sequence: CASSPMNSLNTEAFF.

This clone was recorded only once. The chain has TRBV19 and TRBJ1-5; 8 bases map to TRBD1. V lost 5 bases, J lost 7 bases, and 7 bases stayed unmatched. Germline CDR1 and CDR2: LNHDA and SQIVND (reference sequence). This CDR3 spans 14 amino acids. CDR3 sequence (DNA): TGTGCCAGTAGTCCCGGACAGGGCCCCCAGCCCCAGCATTTT. Translation gives CASSPGQGPQPQHF. The whole variable domain, remainder taken from reference TRBV19 and TRBJ1-5, is DGGITQSPKYLFRKEGQNVTLSCEQNLNHDAMYWYRQDPGQGLRLIYYSQIVNDFQKGDIAEGYSVSREKKESFPLTVTSAQKNPTAFYLCASSPGQGPQPQHFGDGTRLSIL.

The CDR3 nucleotides read TGTGCCAGCAGCCCGAGGACAGGGGTCATCGCAGATACGCAGTATTTT. This sequence encodes CASSPRTGVIADTQYF. The chain has TRBV5-5 and TRBJ2-3; 9 positions agree with TRBD1. V was clipped by 4 bases and J by 4 bases; unmatched bases: 10. Germline V gene sequence: CDR1 SGHKS, CDR2 YYEKEE (reference sequence). The CDR3 spans 16 residues.

This clone came up a few times. The genes are TRBV18 and TRBJ1-5; a weak D match, TRBD1 (5 bases). Germline loops: CDR1 KGHSH, CDR2 LQKENI. The CDR3 spans 14 residues. Trimming left V 4 bases short and J 2 bases short, with 9 bases between. The CDR3 DNA is TGTGCCAGCTCACAGGGGTCAGGCAATCAGCCCCAGCATTTT. Translating it yields CASSQGSGNQPQHF.

The chain joins TRBV6-5 to TRBJ2-3; no clear D. In germline, CDR1 is MNHEY, CDR2 SVGAGI. The V end lost 0 bases, the J end lost 3 bases, and 7 bases lay between the germline ends. The CDR3 is 14 residues long. CDR3 nucleotide sequence: TGTGCCAGCAGTTACTCGACGCGGACAGATACGCAGTATTTT. Translating it yields CASSYSTRTDTQYF.

The V and J genes are TRBV6-5 and TRBJ1-1; a possible D gene is TRBD1 (5 bases). CDR1 is MNHEY, CDR2 SVGAGI, per germline. V shed 8 bases and J shed 7 bases, with 17 bases lying between them. The CDR3 has 13 amino acids. CDR3 DNA: TGTGCCAGCGACAAAGGGACGGGGGATGAAGCTTTCTTT. This translates into CASDKGTGDEAFF.

The chain joins TRBV27 to TRBJ2-5, with 7 bases identical to TRBD1. The CDR3 contains 13 residues. V lost 3 bases, J lost 3 bases, and 1 base stayed unmatched. CDR1 is MNHEY and CDR2 is SMNVEV in the germline V gene (reference sequence). CDR3 loop: CASSFQGEETQYF. In DNA, the CDR3 is TGTGCCAGCAGTTTTCAGGGGGAAGAGACCCAGTACTTC.

The gene calls are TRBV11-1 and TRBJ1-1; D is possibly TRBD1 (6 bases). This CDR3 has 15 amino acids. Trimming took off 4 bases at V and 4 bases at J, with 16 bases between the two ends. The germline V gene encodes CDR1 SGHAT and CDR2 FQDESV (reference sequence). This chain's CDR3 is CASSSQGLSSTEAFF. The DNA of the CDR3 is TGTGCCAGCAGCTCCCAGGGGTTGAGTAGCACTGAAGCTTTCTTT.

This sequence joins TRBV5-1 and TRBJ2-1, with 7 positions matching TRBD2. J gave up 6 bases and V 4 bases, and 4 bases lay outside the gene matches. The germline gives CDR1 SGHRS, CDR2 YFSETQ. The CDR3 runs 13 residues. CDR3 in amino acids: CASSVGTTNEQFF. DNA for the CDR3: TGCGCCAGCAGCGTCGGGACTACCAATGAGCAGTTCTTC.

This clone appeared a few times. The rearrangement uses TRBV5-1 and TRBJ1-1; D is uncertain. V lost 4 bases and J 4 bases, leaving 14 bases between the germline ends. The CDR3 totals 14 residues. CDR1 is SGHRS and CDR2 is YFSETQ in the germline V gene. This chain's CDR3 is CASSTDNPGTEAFF. Written as DNA, the CDR3 is TGCGCCAGCAGCACCGACAATCCCGGCACTGAAGCTTTCTTT.

This clone was counted between two and nine times. The chain combines TRBV13 with TRBJ2-3; the match to TRBD1 covers 10 bases. The J segment lost 5 bases and the V segment lost 7 bases, leaving 12 bases of the junction unmatched. Germline V gene sequence: CDR1 PRHDT, CDR2 FYEKMQ (reference sequence). The CDR3 is 16 residues long. The CDR3, as DNA: TGTGCCAGCATCGGTGGGACAGGGGCCCGAGGAGATACGCAGTATTTT. Its translation is CASIGGTGARGDTQYF.

This clone was seen only a few times. The chain joins TRBV5-1 to TRBJ2-1, with 13 bases that match TRBD2. The CDR3 length is 17 residues. V lost 4 bases and J lost 4; bases outside the gene matches: 8. Germline V CDR1 and CDR2: SGHRS, YFSETQ. The CDR3 bases are TGCGCCAGCAGCGTCACTAGCGGGGGGGTTCCGTACAATGAGCAGTTCTTC. It codes for CASSVTSGGVPYNEQFF. Together with reference TRBV5-1 and TRBJ2-1, the CDR3 gives the full variable domain: KAGVTQTPRYLIKTRGQQVTLSCSPISGHRSVSWYQQTPGQGLQFLFEYFSETQRNKGNFPGRFSGRQFSNSRSEMNVSTLELGDSALYLCASSVTSGGVPYNEQFFGPGTRLTVL.

This clone was recorded a few times. The rearrangement links TRBV27 to TRBJ2-7; TRBD2 aligns across 13 bases. This CDR3 has 16 amino acids. Germline CDR1 and CDR2: MNHEY and SMNVEV (reference sequence). Unmatched junction bases numbered 7, after V lost 7 bases and J lost 1 base. In DNA, the CDR3 is TGTGCCAGCACAACTAGCGGGGGGGCGGGATCCTACGAGCAGTACTTC. Encoded protein: CASTTSGGAGSYEQYF.